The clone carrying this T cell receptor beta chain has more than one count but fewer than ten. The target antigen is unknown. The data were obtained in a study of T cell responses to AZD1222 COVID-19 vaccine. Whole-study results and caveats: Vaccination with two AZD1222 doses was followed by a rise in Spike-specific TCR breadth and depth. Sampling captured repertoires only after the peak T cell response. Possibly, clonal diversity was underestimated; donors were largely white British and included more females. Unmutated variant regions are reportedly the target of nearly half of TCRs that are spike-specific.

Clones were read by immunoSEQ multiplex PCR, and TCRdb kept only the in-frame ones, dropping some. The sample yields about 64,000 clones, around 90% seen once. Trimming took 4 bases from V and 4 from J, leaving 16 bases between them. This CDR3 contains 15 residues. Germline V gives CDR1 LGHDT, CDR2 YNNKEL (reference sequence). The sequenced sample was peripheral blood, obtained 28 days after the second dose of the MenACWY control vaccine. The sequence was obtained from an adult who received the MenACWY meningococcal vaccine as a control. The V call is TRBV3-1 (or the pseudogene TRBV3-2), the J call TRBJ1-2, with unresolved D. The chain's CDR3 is CASSPSDWAGYGYTF. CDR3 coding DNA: TGTGCCAGCAGCCCGTCTGACTGGGCAGGCTATGGCTACACCTTC.